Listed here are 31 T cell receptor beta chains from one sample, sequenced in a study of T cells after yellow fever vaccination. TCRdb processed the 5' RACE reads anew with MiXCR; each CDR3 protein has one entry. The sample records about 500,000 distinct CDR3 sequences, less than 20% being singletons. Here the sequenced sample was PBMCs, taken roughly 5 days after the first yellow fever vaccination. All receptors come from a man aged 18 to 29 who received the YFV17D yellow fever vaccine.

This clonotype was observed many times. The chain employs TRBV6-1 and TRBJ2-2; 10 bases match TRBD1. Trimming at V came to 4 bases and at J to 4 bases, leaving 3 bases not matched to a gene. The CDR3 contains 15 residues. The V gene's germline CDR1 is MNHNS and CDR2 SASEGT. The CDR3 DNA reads TGTGCCAGCAGTGGGAGACAGGGGGCCACCGGGGAGCTGTTTTTT. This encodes CASSGRQGATGELFF.

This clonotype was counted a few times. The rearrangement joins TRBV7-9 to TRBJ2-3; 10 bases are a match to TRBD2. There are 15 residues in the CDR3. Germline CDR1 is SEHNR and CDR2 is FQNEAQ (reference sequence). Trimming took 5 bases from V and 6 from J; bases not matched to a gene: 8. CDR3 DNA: TGTGCCAGCAGCCCAGCGGGGGGGCGATTCGATACGCAGTATTTT. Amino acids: CASSPAGGRFDTQYF.

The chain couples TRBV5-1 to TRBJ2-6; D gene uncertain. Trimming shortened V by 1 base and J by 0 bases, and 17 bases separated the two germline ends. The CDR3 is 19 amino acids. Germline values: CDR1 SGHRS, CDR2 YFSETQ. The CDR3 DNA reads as TGCGCCAGCAGCTTGACTTGGCCCCTACACCCCTCTGGGGCCAACGTCCTGACTTTC. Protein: CASSLTWPLHPSGANVLTF. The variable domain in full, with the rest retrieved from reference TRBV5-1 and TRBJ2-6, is KAGVTQTPRYLIKTRGQQVTLSCSPISGHRSVSWYQQTPGQGLQFLFEYFSETQRNKGNFPGRFSGRQFSNSRSEMNVSTLELGDSALYLCASSLTWPLHPSGANVLTFGAGSRLTVL.

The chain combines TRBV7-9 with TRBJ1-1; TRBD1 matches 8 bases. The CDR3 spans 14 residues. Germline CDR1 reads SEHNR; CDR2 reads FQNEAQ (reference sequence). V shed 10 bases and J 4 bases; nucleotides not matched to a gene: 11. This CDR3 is CATQGDTTGTEAFF. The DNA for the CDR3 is TGTGCCACACAGGGGGACACTACTGGCACTGAAGCTTTCTTT.

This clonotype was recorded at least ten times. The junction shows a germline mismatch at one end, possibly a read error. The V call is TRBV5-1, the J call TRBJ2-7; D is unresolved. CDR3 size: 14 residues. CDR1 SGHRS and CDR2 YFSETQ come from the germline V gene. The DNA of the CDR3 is TGCGCCAGCTGCTTCGGTTCCTCCTCCTACGAGCAGTACTTC. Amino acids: CASCFGSSSYEQYF.

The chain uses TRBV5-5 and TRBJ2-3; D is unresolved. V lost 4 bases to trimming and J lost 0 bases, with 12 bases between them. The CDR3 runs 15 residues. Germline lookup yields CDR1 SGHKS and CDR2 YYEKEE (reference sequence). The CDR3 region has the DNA TGTGCCAGCAGCGTCTTAACCCCGAGCACAGATACGCAGTATTTT. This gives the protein CASSVLTPSTDTQYF.

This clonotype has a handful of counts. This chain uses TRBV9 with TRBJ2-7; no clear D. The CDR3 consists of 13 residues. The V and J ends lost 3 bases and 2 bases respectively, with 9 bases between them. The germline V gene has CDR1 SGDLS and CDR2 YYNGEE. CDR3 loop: CASSAPGPYEQYF. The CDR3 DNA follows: TGTGCCAGCAGCGCACCCGGGCCCTACGAGCAGTACTTC.

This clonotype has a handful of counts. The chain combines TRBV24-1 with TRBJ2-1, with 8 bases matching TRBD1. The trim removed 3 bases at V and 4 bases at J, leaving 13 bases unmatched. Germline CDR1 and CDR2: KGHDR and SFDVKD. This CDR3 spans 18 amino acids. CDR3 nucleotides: TGTGCCACCAGTGATACCGGGACAGGCCCTGGGACTTACAATGAGCAGTTCTTC. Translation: CATSDTGTGPGTYNEQFF.

DNA of the CDR3: TGCAGTGCCGCAGCTAGAGTTCGCACAGATACGCAGTATTTT. This sequence encodes CSAAARVRTDTQYF. The chain employs TRBV20-1 and TRBJ2-3; D uncertain. V was clipped by 6 bases and J by 1 base, with 14 bases between them. CDR3 length equals 14 residues. Germline lookup yields CDR1 DFQATT and CDR2 SNEGSKA (reference sequence).

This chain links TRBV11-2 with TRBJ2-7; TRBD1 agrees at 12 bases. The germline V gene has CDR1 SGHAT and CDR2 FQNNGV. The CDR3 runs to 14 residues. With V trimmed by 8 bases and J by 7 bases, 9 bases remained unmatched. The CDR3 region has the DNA TGTGCCAGCGCCGGGGGACAGGGGGCGCAGGAGCAGTACTTC. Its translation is CASAGGQGAQEQYF.

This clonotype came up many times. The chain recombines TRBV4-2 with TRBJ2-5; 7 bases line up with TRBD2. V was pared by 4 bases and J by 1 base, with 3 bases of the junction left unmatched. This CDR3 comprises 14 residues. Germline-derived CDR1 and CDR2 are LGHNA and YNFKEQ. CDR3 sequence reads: CASSPRGSQETQYF. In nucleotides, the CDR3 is TGTGCCAGCAGCCCGCGGGGGTCCCAAGAGACCCAGTACTTC.

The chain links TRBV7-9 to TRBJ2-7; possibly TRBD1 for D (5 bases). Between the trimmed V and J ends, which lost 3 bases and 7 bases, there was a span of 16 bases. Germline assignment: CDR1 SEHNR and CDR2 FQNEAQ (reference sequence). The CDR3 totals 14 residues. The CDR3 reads CASSLGQGIREQYF. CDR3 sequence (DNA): TGTGCCAGCAGCTTGGGGCAGGGTATTAGAGAGCAGTACTTC.

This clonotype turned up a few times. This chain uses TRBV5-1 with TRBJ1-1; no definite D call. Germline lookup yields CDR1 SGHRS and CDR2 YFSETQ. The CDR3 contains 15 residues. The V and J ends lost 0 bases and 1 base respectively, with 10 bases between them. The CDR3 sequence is CASSLGHFQNTEAFF. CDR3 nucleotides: TGCGCCAGCAGCTTGGGACATTTTCAGAACACTGAAGCTTTCTTT.

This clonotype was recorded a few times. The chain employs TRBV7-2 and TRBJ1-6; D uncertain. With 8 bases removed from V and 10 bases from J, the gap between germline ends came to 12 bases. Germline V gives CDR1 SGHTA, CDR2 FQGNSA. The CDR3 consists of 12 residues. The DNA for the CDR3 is TGTGCCAGCGGTTTACGGAGGTCACCCCTCCACTTT. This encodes CASGLRRSPLHF.

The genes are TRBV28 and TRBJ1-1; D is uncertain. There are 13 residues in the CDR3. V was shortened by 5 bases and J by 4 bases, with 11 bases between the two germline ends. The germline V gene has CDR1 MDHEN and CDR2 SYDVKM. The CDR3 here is CASSLVAPTEAFF. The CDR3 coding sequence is TGTGCCAGCAGTCTGGTAGCCCCCACTGAAGCTTTCTTT. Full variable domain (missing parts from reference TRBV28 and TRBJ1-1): DVKVTQSSRYLVKRTGEKVFLECVQDMDHENMFWYRQDPGLGLRLIYFSYDVKMKEKGDIPEGYSVSREKKERFSLILESASTNQTSMYLCASSLVAPTEAFFGQGTRLTVV.

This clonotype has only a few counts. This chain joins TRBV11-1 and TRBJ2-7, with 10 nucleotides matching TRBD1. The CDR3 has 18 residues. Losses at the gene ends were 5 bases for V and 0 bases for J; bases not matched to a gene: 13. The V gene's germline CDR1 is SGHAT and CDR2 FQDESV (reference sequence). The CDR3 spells CASSPYGQGVPTSYEQYF. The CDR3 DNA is TGTGCCAGCAGCCCTTACGGACAGGGGGTTCCCACCTCCTACGAGCAGTACTTC.

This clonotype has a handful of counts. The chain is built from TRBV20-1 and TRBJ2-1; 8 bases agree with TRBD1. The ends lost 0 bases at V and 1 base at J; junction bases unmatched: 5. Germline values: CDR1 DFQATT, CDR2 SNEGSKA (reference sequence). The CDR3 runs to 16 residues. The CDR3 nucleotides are TGCAGTGCTAGAGATGGGCGGACAGGGTCCTACAATGAGCAGTTCTTC. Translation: CSARDGRTGSYNEQFF.

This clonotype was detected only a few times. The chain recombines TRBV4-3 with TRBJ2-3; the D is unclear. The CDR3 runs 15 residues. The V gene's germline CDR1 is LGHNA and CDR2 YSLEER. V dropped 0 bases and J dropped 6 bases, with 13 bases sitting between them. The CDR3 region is CASSQDVRTLDTQYF. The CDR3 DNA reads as TGCGCCAGCAGCCAAGATGTGCGCACGTTGGATACGCAGTATTTT.

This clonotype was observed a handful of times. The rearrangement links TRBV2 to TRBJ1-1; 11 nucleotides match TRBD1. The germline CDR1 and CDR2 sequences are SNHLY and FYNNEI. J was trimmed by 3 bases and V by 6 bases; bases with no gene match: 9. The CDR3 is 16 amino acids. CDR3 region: CASRVDRGHMDTEAFF. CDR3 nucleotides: TGTGCCAGCAGGGTGGACAGGGGGCATATGGACACTGAAGCTTTCTTT.

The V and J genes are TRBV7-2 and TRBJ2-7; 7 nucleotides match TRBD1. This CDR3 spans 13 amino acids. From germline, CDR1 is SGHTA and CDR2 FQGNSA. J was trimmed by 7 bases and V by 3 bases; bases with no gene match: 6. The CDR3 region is CASSFRQGREQYF. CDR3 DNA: TGTGCCAGCAGCTTCCGACAGGGTCGGGAGCAGTACTTC.

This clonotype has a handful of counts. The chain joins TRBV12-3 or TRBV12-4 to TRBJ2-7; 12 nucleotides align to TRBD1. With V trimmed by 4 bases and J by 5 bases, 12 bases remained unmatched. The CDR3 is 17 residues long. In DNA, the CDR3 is TGTGCCAGCAGTTGGGACAGGGGGCCCCTCCTCGGGGACGAGCAGTACTTC. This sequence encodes CASSWDRGPLLGDEQYF.

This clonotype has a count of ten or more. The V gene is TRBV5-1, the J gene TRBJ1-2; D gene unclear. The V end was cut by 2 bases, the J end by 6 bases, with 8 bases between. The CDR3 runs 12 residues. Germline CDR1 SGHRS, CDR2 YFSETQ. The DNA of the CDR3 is TGCGCCAGCAGCTTATTGCGGGATGGCTACACCTTC. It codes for CASSLLRDGYTF.

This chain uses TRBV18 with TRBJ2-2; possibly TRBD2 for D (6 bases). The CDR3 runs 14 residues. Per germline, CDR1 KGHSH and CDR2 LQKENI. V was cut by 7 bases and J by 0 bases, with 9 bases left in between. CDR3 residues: CASYRETNTGELFF. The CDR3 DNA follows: TGTGCCAGCTACCGGGAGACGAACACCGGGGAGCTGTTTTTT.

Here the CDR3 DNA reads TGTGCTAGTGGTTTGTCCTCATCTAGGGCCCCCTTCCCGCAAGAGACCCAGTACTTC. Translated, it gives CASGLSSSRAPFPQETQYF. The J gene is TRBJ2-5, the V gene TRBV12-5, with D unclear. Trimming stripped 2 bases from V and 2 bases from J, with 24 bases between. Germline-derived CDR1 and CDR2 are LGHNT and FRNRAP. CDR3 size: 19 residues.

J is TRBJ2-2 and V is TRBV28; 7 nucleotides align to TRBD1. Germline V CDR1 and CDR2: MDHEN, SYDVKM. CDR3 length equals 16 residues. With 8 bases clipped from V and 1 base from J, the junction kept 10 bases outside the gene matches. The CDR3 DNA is TGTGCCAGCTCAAGGGACAGCGCTCTGAACACCGGGGAGCTGTTTTTT. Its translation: CASSRDSALNTGELFF.

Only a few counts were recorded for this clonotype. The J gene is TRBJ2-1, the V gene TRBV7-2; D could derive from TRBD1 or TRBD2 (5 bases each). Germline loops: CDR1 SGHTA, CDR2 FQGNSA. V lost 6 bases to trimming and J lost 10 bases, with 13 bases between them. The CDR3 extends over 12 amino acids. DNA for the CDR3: TGTGCCAGCAGTCTCACCGGGGCGGAGCAGTTCTTC. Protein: CASSLTGAEQFF.

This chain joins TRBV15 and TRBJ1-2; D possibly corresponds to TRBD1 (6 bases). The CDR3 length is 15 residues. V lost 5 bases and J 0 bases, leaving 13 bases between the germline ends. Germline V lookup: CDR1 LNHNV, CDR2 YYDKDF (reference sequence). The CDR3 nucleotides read TGTGCCACCAGCGGTCAGCGGGGGCCTAACTATGGCTACACCTTC. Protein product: CATSGQRGPNYGYTF.

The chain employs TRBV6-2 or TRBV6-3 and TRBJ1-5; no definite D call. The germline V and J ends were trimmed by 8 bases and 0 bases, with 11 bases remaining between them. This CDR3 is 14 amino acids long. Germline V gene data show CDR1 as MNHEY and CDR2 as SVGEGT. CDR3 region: CASGISFSNQPQHF. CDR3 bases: TGTGCCAGCGGGATCAGCTTTAGCAATCAGCCCCAGCATTTT.

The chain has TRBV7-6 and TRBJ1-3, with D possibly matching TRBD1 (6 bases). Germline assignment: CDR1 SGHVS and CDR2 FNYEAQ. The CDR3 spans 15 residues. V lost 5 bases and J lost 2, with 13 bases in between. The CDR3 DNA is TGTGCCAGCAGCCTACAAGGGGGTACTGGAAACACCATATATTTT. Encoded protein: CASSLQGGTGNTIYF.

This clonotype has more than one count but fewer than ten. The CDR3 nucleotides read TGTGCCAGCACCCGCTCTGGAAACACCATATATTTT. It is translated as CASTRSGNTIYF. The V and J genes are TRBV28 and TRBJ1-3, with no clear D. V gave up 7 bases and J gave up 0 bases, with 4 bases separating them. The germline V gene has CDR1 MDHEN and CDR2 SYDVKM. This CDR3 contains 12 residues.

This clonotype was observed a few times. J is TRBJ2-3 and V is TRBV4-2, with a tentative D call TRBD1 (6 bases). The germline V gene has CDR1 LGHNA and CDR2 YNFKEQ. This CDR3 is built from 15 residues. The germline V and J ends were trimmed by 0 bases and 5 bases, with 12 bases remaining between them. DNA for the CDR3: TGTGCCAGCAGCCAAGAATCAGGGGTAGGAGATACGCAGTATTTT. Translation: CASSQESGVGDTQYF.